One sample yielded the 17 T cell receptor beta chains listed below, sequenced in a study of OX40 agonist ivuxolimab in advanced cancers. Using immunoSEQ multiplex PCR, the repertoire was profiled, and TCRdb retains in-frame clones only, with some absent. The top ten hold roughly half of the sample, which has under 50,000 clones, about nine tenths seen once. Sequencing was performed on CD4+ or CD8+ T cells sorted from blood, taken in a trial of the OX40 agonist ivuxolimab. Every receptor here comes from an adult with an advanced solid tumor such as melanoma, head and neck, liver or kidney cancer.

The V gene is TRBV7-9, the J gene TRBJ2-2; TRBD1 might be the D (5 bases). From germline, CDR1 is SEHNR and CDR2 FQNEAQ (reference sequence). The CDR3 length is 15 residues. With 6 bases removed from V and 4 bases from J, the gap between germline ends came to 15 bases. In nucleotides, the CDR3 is TGTGCCAGCAGAATTAGCTGGGGCCCCACCGGGGAGCTGTTTTTT. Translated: CASRISWGPTGELFF. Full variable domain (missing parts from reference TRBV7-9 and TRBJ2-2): DTGVSQNPRHKITKRGQNVTFRCDPISEHNRLYWYRQTLGQGPEFLTYFQNEAQLEKSRLLSDRFSAERPKGSFSTLEIQRTEQGDSAMYLCASRISWGPTGELFFGEGSRLTVL.

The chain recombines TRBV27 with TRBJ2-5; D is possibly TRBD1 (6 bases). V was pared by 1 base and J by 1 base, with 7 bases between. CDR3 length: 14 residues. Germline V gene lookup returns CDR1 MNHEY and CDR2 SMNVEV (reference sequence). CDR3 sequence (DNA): TGTGCCAGCAGTTTATTAGGGGGCCAAGAGACCCAGTACTTC. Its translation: CASSLLGGQETQYF.

The CDR3 loop is CASSRTGGRESEQYF. CDR3 in DNA: TGTGCCAGCTCACGCACCGGGGGAAGGGAATCCGAGCAGTACTTC. This rearrangement joins TRBV18 to TRBJ2-7; D possibly corresponds to TRBD2 (6 bases). CDR3 length: 15 residues. Per germline, CDR1 KGHSH and CDR2 LQKENI. Trimming shortened V by 4 bases and J by 6 bases, and 19 bases separated the two germline ends.

CDR3 coding DNA: TGTGCCAGCAGTTCGGACAGGGCCTATGGCTACACCTTC. Protein sequence: CASSSDRAYGYTF. This rearrangement joins TRBV28 to TRBJ1-2; 8 bases match TRBD1. Germline loops: CDR1 MDHEN, CDR2 SYDVKM. The CDR3 contains 13 residues. Losses at the gene ends were 4 bases for V and 4 bases for J; bases not matched to a gene: 2.

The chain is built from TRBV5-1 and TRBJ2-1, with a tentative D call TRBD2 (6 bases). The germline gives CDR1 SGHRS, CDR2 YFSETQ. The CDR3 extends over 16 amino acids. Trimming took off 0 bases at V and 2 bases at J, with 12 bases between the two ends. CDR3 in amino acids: CASSLEGTGTYNEQFF. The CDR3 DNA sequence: TGCGCCAGCAGCTTGGAAGGGACTGGGACCTACAATGAGCAGTTCTTC.

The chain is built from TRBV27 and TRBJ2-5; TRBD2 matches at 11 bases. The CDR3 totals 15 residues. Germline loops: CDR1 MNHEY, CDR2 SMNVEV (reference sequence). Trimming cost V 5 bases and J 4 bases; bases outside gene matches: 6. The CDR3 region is CASSPLAGGGETQYF. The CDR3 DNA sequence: TGTGCCAGCAGTCCCCTAGCGGGAGGTGGAGAGACCCAGTACTTC.

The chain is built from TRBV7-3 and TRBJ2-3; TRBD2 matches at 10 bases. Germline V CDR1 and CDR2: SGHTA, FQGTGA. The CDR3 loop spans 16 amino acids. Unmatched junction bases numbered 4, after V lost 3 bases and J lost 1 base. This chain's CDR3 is CASSLGLAGGTDTQYF. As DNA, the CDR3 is TGTGCCAGCAGCTTGGGCCTAGCGGGAGGCACAGATACGCAGTATTTT.

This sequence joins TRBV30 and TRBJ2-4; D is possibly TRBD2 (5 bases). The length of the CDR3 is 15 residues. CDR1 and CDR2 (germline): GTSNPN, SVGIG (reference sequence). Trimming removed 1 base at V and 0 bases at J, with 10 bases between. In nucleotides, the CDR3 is TGTGCCTGGAGTGGACTAACACTAGCCAAAAACATTCAGTACTTC. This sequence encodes CAWSGLTLAKNIQYF.

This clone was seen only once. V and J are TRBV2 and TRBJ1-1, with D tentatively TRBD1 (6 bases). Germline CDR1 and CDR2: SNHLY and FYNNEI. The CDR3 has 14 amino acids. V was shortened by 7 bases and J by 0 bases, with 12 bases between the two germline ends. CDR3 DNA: TGTGCCAGCACAGGACAGACAATGAACACTGAAGCTTTCTTT. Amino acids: CASTGQTMNTEAFF. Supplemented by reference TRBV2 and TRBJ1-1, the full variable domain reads EPEVTQTPSHQVTQMGQEVILRCVPISNHLYFYWYRQILGQKVEFLVSFYNNEISEKSEIFDDQFSVERPDGSNFTLKIRSTKLEDSAMYFCASTGQTMNTEAFFGQGTRLTVV.

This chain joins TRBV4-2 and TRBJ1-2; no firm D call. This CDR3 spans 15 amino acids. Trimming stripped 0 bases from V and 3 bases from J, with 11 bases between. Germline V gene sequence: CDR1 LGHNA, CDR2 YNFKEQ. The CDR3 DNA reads TGTGCCAGCAGCCAAGACATTAGGTCCGACTATGGCTACACCTTC. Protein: CASSQDIRSDYGYTF.

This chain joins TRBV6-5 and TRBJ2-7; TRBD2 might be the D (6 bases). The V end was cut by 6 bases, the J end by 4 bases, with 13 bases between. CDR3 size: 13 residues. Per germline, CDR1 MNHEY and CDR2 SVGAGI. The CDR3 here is CASSLTAGYEQYF. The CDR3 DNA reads TGTGCCAGCAGCCTCACGGCGGGGTACGAGCAGTACTTC.

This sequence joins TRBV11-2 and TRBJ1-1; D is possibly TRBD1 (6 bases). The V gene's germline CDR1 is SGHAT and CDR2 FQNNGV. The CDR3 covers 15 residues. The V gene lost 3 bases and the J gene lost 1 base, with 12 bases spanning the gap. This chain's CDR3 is CASSFFTGPNTEAFF. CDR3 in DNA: TGTGCCAGCAGCTTTTTTACAGGGCCGAACACTGAAGCTTTCTTT. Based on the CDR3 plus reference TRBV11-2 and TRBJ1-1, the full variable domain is EAGVAQSPRYKIIEKRQSVAFWCNPISGHATLYWYQQILGQGPKLLIQFQNNGVVDDSQLPKDRFSAERLKGVDSTLKIQPAKLEDSAVYLCASSFFTGPNTEAFFGQGTRLTVV.

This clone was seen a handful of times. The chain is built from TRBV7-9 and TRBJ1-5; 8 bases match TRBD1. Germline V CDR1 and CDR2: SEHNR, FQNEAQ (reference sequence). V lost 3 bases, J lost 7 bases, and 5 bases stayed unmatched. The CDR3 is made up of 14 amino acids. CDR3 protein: CASSFWTGRQPQHF. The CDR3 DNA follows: TGTGCCAGCAGCTTTTGGACAGGGCGGCAGCCCCAGCATTTT.

CDR3 sequence (DNA): TGTGCCAGCGGAAAAGTAGCGGGAGCCTACGAGCAGTACTTC. This sequence encodes CASGKVAGAYEQYF. The J gene is TRBJ2-7, the V gene TRBV6-5, with 9 bases lining up with TRBD2. J gave up 2 bases and V 8 bases, and 7 bases lay outside the gene matches. The CDR3 contains 14 residues. The germline V gene encodes CDR1 MNHEY and CDR2 SVGAGI.

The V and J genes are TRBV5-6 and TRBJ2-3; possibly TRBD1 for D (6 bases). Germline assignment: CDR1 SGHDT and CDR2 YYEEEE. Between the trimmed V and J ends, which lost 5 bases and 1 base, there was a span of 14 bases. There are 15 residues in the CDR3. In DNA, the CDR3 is TGTGCCAGCAGTGGGGGCCTCCGGGGCACAGATACGCAGTATTTT. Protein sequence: CASSGGLRGTDTQYF. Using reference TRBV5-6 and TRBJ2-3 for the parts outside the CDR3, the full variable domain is DAGVTQSPTHLIKTRGQQVTLRCSPKSGHDTVSWYQQALGQGPQFIFQYYEEEERQRGNFPDRFSGHQFPNYSSELNVNALLLGDSALYLCASSGGLRGTDTQYFGPGTRLTVL.

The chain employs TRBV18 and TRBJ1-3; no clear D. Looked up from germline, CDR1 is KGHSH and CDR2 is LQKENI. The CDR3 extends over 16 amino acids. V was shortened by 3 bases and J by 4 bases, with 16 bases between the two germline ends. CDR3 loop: CASSPSARAGGNTIYF. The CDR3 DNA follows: TGTGCCAGCTCACCGTCTGCACGGGCAGGCGGAAACACCATATATTTT.

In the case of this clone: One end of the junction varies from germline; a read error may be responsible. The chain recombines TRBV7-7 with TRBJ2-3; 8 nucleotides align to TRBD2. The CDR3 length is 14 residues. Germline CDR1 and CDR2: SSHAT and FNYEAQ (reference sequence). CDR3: CASSAGAGADTQYF. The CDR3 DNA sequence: TGTGCTAGCAGCGCCGGAGCGGGAGCAGATACGCAGTATTTT.